The clone carrying this TCR delta chain was found a few times. TCRdb called clones anew from the RT-PCR reads with CATT. Of thousands of delta-chain clones listed, about 14% are singletons. This sample was taken from a study of gamma-delta T cells after stem cell transplantation. Germline V gene sequence: CDR1 TSESDYY, CDR2 QEAYKQQN. The ends were cut back, 0 bases at V and 2 bases at J, with 14 bases in the middle. The CDR3 sequence is 16 residues long. This receptor was obtained from a human donor. It is not recorded whose cells these are; they may come from a transplant donor. The sequencing sample was made of gamma-delta T cells. The genes are TRAV38-2/DV8 and TRDJ1; D uncertain. CDR3 nucleotide sequence: TGTGCTTATAGGAGCGCTCCTTTACGTTGTACCGATAAACTCATCTTT. This encodes CAYRSAPLRCTDKLIF.